Below are 2 T cell receptor beta chains sequenced from a single sample in a study of CD8 T cells in Susac syndrome. Roughly 0.45 to 1 ug RNA was reverse transcribed with random hexamers. Each CDR3 protein is one row after TCRdb ran MiXCR on the immunoSEQ multiplex PCR reads. The repertoire includes about 120,000 distinct CDR3 sequences, 96% of them detected once, and over 0.12% sits in the top ten. Material: CD4+ T cells from PBMCs. The receptors originated from a human donor with Susac syndrome.

This chain joins TRBV3-1 and TRBJ2-1; no reliable D call. Trimming took off 1 base at V and 11 bases at J, with 12 bases between the two ends. The germline V gene encodes CDR1 LGHDT and CDR2 YNNKEL (reference sequence). The CDR3 is made up of 13 amino acids. The CDR3 nucleotides are TGTGCCAGCAGCCAAGTTTCCAGCGAGAAGCAGTTCTTC. Translating gives CASSQVSSEKQFF.

This clonotype occurred once. The gene calls are TRBV23-1 and TRBJ1-2, with D possibly being TRBD1 (5 bases). Being an ORF, TRBV23-1 has a function that is uncertain. The CDR3 consists of 15 residues. V was shortened by 6 bases and J by 5 bases, with 19 bases between the two germline ends. CDR3: CASSGGPMPSYGYTF. The CDR3 DNA follows: TGCGCCAGCAGCGGGGGACCGATGCCTTCTTATGGCTACACCTTC.